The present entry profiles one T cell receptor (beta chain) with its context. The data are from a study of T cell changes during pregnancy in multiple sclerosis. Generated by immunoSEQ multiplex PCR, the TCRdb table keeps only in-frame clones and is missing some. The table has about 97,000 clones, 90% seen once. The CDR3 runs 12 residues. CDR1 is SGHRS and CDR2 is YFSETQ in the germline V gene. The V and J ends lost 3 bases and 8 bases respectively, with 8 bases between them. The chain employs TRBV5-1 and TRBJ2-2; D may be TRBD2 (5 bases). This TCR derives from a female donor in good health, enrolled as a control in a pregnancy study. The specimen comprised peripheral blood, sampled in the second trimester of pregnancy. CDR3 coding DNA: TGCGCCAGCAGCTCCACTAGAGGGGAGCTGTTTTTT. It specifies CASSSTRGELFF.